These 27 T cell receptor beta chains share one sample of origin, sequenced in a study of cytomegalovirus exposure and HLA in healthy donors. PCR was performed using 60 Vbeta and 13 Jbeta primers. Produced via immunoSEQ multiplex PCR; TCRdb's table is partial and in-frame only. The data contain tens of thousands of clones, around 75% of them singletons. The material sequenced was PBMCs. All receptors derive from a man between 60 and 70 years old in good health and CMV-seropositive.

The chain carries TRBV10-3 and TRBJ1-1; 10 bases align to TRBD1. This CDR3 comprises 15 residues. Germline-derived CDR1 and CDR2 are ENHRY and SYGVKD. J was trimmed by 1 base and V by 2 bases; bases with no gene match: 1. CDR3 nucleotides: TGTGCCATCAGTGAGCGGACAGGGGGGAACACTGAAGCTTTCTTT. Translation: CAISERTGGNTEAFF.

The chain couples TRBV10-3 to TRBJ1-1, with a weak D call TRBD1 (5 bases). V was trimmed by 3 bases and J by 7 bases, leaving 12 bases between them. CDR3 length equals 13 residues. Looked up from germline, CDR1 is ENHRY and CDR2 is SYGVKD. The DNA of the CDR3 is TGTGCCATCAGTGAAGCAGGGTCGGTTGAAGCTTTCTTT. This encodes CAISEAGSVEAFF.

The chain is built from TRBV11-3 and TRBJ1-3, with D hard to call. Per germline, CDR1 SGHNT and CDR2 YENEEA. V lost 4 bases to trimming and J lost 2 bases, with 12 bases between them. This CDR3 region has 15 residues. CDR3 sequence (DNA): TGTGCCAGCAGCTCTCAGGCTTCGGCTGGAAACACCATATATTTT. As protein: CASSSQASAGNTIYF.

This clone was seen once. The chain uses TRBV25-1 and TRBJ1-3; D is perhaps TRBD1 (6 bases). CDR3 length: 16 residues. The V end lost 5 bases, the J end lost 0 bases, and 14 bases lay between the germline ends. Germline V CDR1 and CDR2: MGHDK, SYGVNS. The DNA for the CDR3 is TGTGCCAGCAGTTCCGGGGGGGCCAACTCTGGAAACACCATATATTTT. Amino acids: CASSSGGANSGNTIYF.

The table lists this clone with a count of one. Its ends do not fully match the called genes, so a read error is possible. The rearrangement uses TRBV11-3 and TRBJ1-2; 12 bases line up with TRBD1. The CDR3 extends over 15 amino acids. Germline CDR1 and CDR2: SGHNT and YENEEA. In nucleotides, the CDR3 is TGTGCCAGCAGCGTAGAGGGACAGGGGGCGAGTGGCTACACCTTC. Translated: CASSVEGQGASGYTF. Looking up the rest from reference TRBV11-3 and TRBJ1-2 gives the full variable domain: EAGVVQSPRYKIIEKKQPVAFWCNPISGHNTLYWYLQNLGQGPELLIRYENEEAVDDSQLPKDRFSAERLKGVDSTLKIQPAELGDSAVYLCASSVEGQGASGYTFGSGTRLTVV.

This clone turned up a few times. J is TRBJ1-5 and V is TRBV6-1; D possibly corresponds to TRBD1 (6 bases). CDR1 MNHNS and CDR2 SASEGT come from the germline V gene. The CDR3 has 14 residues. V dropped 5 bases and J dropped 1 base, with 9 bases sitting between them. In nucleotides, the CDR3 is TGTGCCAGCAGTTTAGGACAGAGCAATCAGCCCCAGCATTTT. Its translation is CASSLGQSNQPQHF.

The rearrangement joins TRBV29-1 to TRBJ2-3; TRBD1 matches 8 bases. This CDR3 has 12 residues. Looked up from germline, CDR1 is SQVTM and CDR2 is ANQGSEA. Trimming cost V 8 bases and J 0 bases; bases outside gene matches: 1. The CDR3, as DNA: TGCAGCTACAGGGGGAGCACAGATACGCAGTATTTT. This gives the protein CSYRGSTDTQYF.

This chain links TRBV6-5 with TRBJ1-4; 7 nucleotides match TRBD1. Per germline, CDR1 MNHEY and CDR2 SVGAGI. The V segment lost 6 bases and the J segment 4 bases; nucleotides outside the gene matches: 5. The CDR3 consists of 14 residues. The CDR3 protein is CASRMDRLNEKLFF. The CDR3, as DNA: TGTGCCAGCAGGATGGACAGGCTTAATGAAAAACTGTTTTTT.

J is TRBJ2-5 and V is TRBV5-4; D gene unclear. Judging by the DNA end, TRBJ2-7 fits better; the J call may be wrong. The CDR3 is 14 residues long. Germline V lookup: CDR1 SGHNT, CDR2 YYREEE (reference sequence). CDR3 bases: TGTGCCAGCAGCTTGAAACAGAGCTCCTACGAGCAGTACTTC. Protein: CASSLKQSSYEQYF.

The CDR3 DNA reads as TGTGCCAGCAACGGACTAGCGACAGATACGCAGTATTTT. Amino acids: CASNGLATDTQYF. The J gene is TRBJ2-3, the V gene TRBV14; 9 nucleotides line up with TRBD2. The CDR3 extends over 13 amino acids. With V trimmed by 7 bases and J by 3 bases, 2 bases remained unmatched. Germline V gene data show CDR1 as SGHDN and CDR2 as FVKESK.

This chain links TRBV28 with TRBJ2-7; weak D call: TRBD1 (6 bases). V gave up 2 bases and J gave up 4 bases, with 12 bases separating them. Germline CDR1 MDHEN, CDR2 SYDVKM. This CDR3 contains 14 residues. The CDR3 protein is CASSLGLGGYEQYF. Written as DNA, the CDR3 is TGTGCCAGCAGTTTAGGGCTAGGGGGTTACGAGCAGTACTTC.

The chain recombines TRBV13 with TRBJ2-7, with D perhaps TRBD1 (5 bases). The V end lost 0 bases, the J end lost 2 bases, and 8 bases lay between the germline ends. The length of the CDR3 is 14 residues. CDR1 and CDR2 (germline): PRHDT, FYEKMQ (reference sequence). CDR3 residues: CASSLGDKTYEQYF. In DNA, the CDR3 is TGTGCCAGCAGCTTAGGGGACAAGACCTACGAGCAGTACTTC.

Regarding this clone: The sample carries other DNA sequences with the same CDR3. This rearrangement joins TRBV5-1 to TRBJ2-7; D remains unclear. Trimming cost V 0 bases and J 6 bases, with 4 bases left between them. The CDR3 loop spans 11 amino acids. CDR1 is SGHRS, CDR2 YFSETQ, per germline. The CDR3 here is CASSLAGEQYF. CDR3 nucleotide sequence: TGCGCCAGCAGCTTGGCGGGCGAGCAGTACTTC. Full variable domain (rest looked up from reference TRBV5-1 and TRBJ2-7): KAGVTQTPRYLIKTRGQQVTLSCSPISGHRSVSWYQQTPGQGLQFLFEYFSETQRNKGNFPGRFSGRQFSNSRSEMNVSTLELGDSALYLCASSLAGEQYFGPGTRLTVT.

V is TRBV5-1 and J is TRBJ2-3; D unclear. The CDR3 spans 15 residues. CDR1 and CDR2 from the germline V gene are SGHRS and YFSETQ. Trimming removed 5 bases from V and 2 bases from J, with 15 bases in between. CDR3: CASRLAAVHTDTQYF. CDR3 nucleotides: TGCGCCAGCAGGCTGGCGGCAGTACACACAGATACGCAGTATTTT.

Comment on this clone: The sample contains more than one DNA sequence encoding this CDR3. The chain joins TRBV29-1 to TRBJ1-2; possibly TRBD1 for D (5 bases). CDR3 length: 14 residues. V lost 1 base and J lost 4, with 13 bases in between. Germline lookup yields CDR1 SQVTM and CDR2 ANQGSEA. For the CDR3, the DNA is TGCAGCGTTGAAGCGGGGGGACTGGGCTATGGCTACACCTTC. Its protein product is CSVEAGGLGYGYTF.

V is TRBV6-1 and J is TRBJ1-1; D is unclear. V was trimmed by 6 bases and J by 7 bases, leaving 9 bases between them. The CDR3 totals 11 residues. Germline values: CDR1 MNHNS, CDR2 SASEGT. The CDR3: CASSREIEAFF. The CDR3 nucleotides are TGTGCCAGCAGCCGTGAGATTGAAGCTTTCTTT.

CDR3 sequence (DNA): TGTGCCAGTAGTAAACAGGACAAGGCGAACACTGAAGCTTTCTTT. Its translation: CASSKQDKANTEAFF. The chain carries TRBV19 and TRBJ1-1; D is possibly TRBD1 (5 bases). The V gene lost 4 bases and the J gene lost 1 base, with 13 bases spanning the gap. Germline CDR1 reads LNHDA; CDR2 reads SQIVND (reference sequence). This CDR3 spans 15 amino acids.

The gene calls are TRBV19 and TRBJ1-3; the D is unclear. CDR1 and CDR2 from the germline V gene are LNHDA and SQIVND (reference sequence). The CDR3 is made up of 14 amino acids. V lost 8 bases to trimming and J lost 0 bases, with 11 bases between them. CDR3 residues: CASATVPSGNTIYF. For the CDR3, the DNA is TGTGCCAGTGCAACAGTTCCCTCTGGAAACACCATATATTTT.

The chain is built from TRBV21-1 and TRBJ2-7; TRBD1, as called in the table, went unchecked against the DNA. TRBV21-1 is a pseudogene. This CDR3 contains 12 residues. The CDR3 DNA is TGTGCCAGGGGGACAGGCACCTACGAGCAGTACTTC. Translating gives CARGTGTYEQYF.

The gene calls are TRBV11-1 and TRBJ2-7; D remains ambiguous. This CDR3 spans 13 amino acids. Trimming removed 1 base from V and 3 bases from J, with 7 bases in between. Per germline, CDR1 SGHAT and CDR2 FQDESV (reference sequence). The CDR3 DNA is TGTGCCAGCAGCTTAGTATCCTACTACGAGCAGTACTTC. Its protein product is CASSLVSYYEQYF.

The chain uses TRBV29-1 and TRBJ2-7; 9 bases are shared with TRBD1. The CDR3 runs 12 residues. CDR1 is SQVTM and CDR2 is ANQGSEA in the germline V gene. Unmatched junction bases numbered 5, after V lost 5 bases and J lost 6 bases. The DNA for the CDR3 is TGCAGCGTTCCGGGACAGGGCCTCGAGCAGTACTTC. Translated: CSVPGQGLEQYF.

The chain recombines TRBV10-3 with TRBJ2-7; maybe TRBD2 (5 bases). The V end was cut by 5 bases, the J end by 11 bases, with 13 bases between. CDR3 length: 11 amino acids. The germline gives CDR1 ENHRY, CDR2 SYGVKD. The CDR3 reads CAISSPGKKYF. In DNA form, the CDR3 reads TGTGCCATCAGTTCCCCCGGGAAAAAGTACTTC.

This chain uses TRBV4-2 with TRBJ2-3, with 9 bases that match TRBD2. After removal of 1 base from V and 6 bases from J, the junction contained 5 bases not matched to a gene. CDR3 length: 15 amino acids. CDR1 and CDR2 from the germline V gene are LGHNA and YNFKEQ. Here the CDR3 reads CASSQGNSGSDTQYF. CDR3 nucleotide sequence: TGTGCCAGCAGCCAAGGGAATAGCGGGAGTGATACGCAGTATTTT.

The chain has TRBV9 and TRBJ1-3, with D perhaps TRBD1 (5 bases). V was cut by 7 bases and J by 1 base, with 12 bases left in between. Germline CDR1 and CDR2: SGDLS and YYNGEE. This CDR3 is 14 amino acids long. The CDR3 region is CASGRGVSGNTIYF. The CDR3 bases are TGTGCCAGCGGCCGGGGGGTTTCTGGAAACACCATATATTTT.

The rearrangement links TRBV10-1 to TRBJ2-1; 11 bases agree with TRBD2. Per the germline V gene, CDR1 is WNHNN and CDR2 is SYGVQD (reference sequence). The CDR3 extends over 15 amino acids. The trim removed 6 bases at V and 8 bases at J, leaving 9 bases unmatched. Written as DNA, the CDR3 is TGCGCCAGCAGCGCCCGGACTAGCGGGTTCGATGAGCAGTTCTTC. Residues: CASSARTSGFDEQFF.

This clone was counted a single time. The chain uses TRBV6-5 and TRBJ2-1; 8 bases line up with TRBD2. The CDR3 totals 15 residues. J lost 7 bases, V lost 2 bases, and 7 bases had no gene match. Germline V gene sequence: CDR1 MNHEY, CDR2 SVGAGI. The CDR3 region has the DNA TGTGCCAGCAGTTACAGCGGGAGTGGGTCTAATGAGCAGTTCTTC. This encodes CASSYSGSGSNEQFF.

This chain links TRBV6-1 with TRBJ1-4; D possibly corresponds to TRBD1 (5 bases). There are 15 residues in the CDR3. Germline lookup yields CDR1 MNHNS and CDR2 SASEGT. Between the trimmed V and J ends, which lost 0 bases and 3 bases, there was a span of 8 bases. This CDR3 is CASSEAGGSNEKLFF. In nucleotides, the CDR3 is TGTGCCAGCAGTGAAGCCGGGGGGTCTAATGAAAAACTGTTTTTT.